This T cell receptor (beta chain) is drawn from a study of persistence of HIV-infected CD4 T cells. General study points: Within sorted populations, more oligoclonal TCRs accompanied more oligoclonal proviruses. Degenerate expanded CDR3beta sequences were enriched among CMV- and Gag-responding cells.

Sequencing used immunoSEQ version 4 in survey mode. Produced via immunoSEQ multiplex PCR; TCRdb's table is partial and in-frame only. The top ten clones hold roughly 5.4% of a sample with 35,000 or so clones, 70% to 90% of them seen once. Germline CDR1 is SQVTM and CDR2 is ANQGSEA. This CDR3 is built from 13 residues. V was clipped by 6 bases and J by 7 bases; unmatched bases: 8. An overlapping HIV-1 Gag peptide pool stimulated these cells at about 0.9 ug/peptide/mL. Memory cells lacking CD40L and CD69 with high CD45RO were sorted. CD4+ T cell counts exceeded 400 cells/uL; CMV serology was positive. With regard to this clone: Its antigen is unidentified.

The chain joins TRBV29-1 to TRBJ1-5, with 8 bases identical to TRBD1. Sequencing used cultured CD4+ T cells from PBMCs, obtained from a patient who received antiretroviral therapy. The receptor was derived from an adult with HIV. The donor label of this sample is uncertain. This CDR3 reads CSVGTGRDQPQHF. The CDR3 nucleotides are TGCAGCGTGGGGACAGGTCGAGACCAGCCCCAGCATTTT.